The entry that follows covers one T cell receptor beta chain sequence. Its antigen remains unidentified. Base quality data are lacking; no much larger clone is found one base away. Library preparation used 5' RACE. Instrument on record: Illumina HiSeq 2500. A second PCR of roughly 6 to 12 cycles was run with a J-beta primer mix and a sample-barcoded 5' primer. A unique molecular identifier was introduced onto each TCR beta cDNA molecule by a template-switch 5' adaptor carrying 12 random nucleotides. Each sample yielded at least 2.5 million CDR3-containing paired-end reads. First-strand cDNA synthesis was performed from all RNA using the Mint cDNA synthesis kit, with priming by a TRBC-specific oligonucleotide. After uracil-DNA glycosylase treatment, a first 18-cycle PCR used universal primers M1SS and BC2_uni_R on all cDNA. Per the authors' processing: Normalization of each sample was performed by random selection of 1 million high-quality reads, each carrying a distinct molecular identifier. Reads sharing molecular identifiers were discarded rather than binned into consensus sequences. MiTCR, set to a Q25 quality threshold and the strictest error-elimination algorithm, was used for CDR3 identification, clonotype clustering and error correction. A nonparametric unseen species model with Euler transformation was used to estimate lower-bound total TCR beta diversity. The public reads were reprocessed in TCRdb via fastp at Q25 and MiXCR, keeping in-frame beta chains. Each entry is one CDR3 protein sequence, shown with its most common DNA and genes. These V and J calls originate from TCRdb's pipeline instead of the authors' own analysis. The sample table lists some 1,500,000 distinct CDR3 sequences, under 55% of them with a count of one. The ten largest clones represent approximately 4% of the sample.

V was cut back by 3 bases and J by 5 bases, leaving a gap of 10 bases between them. The CDR3 contains 13 residues, cysteine and phenylalanine counted. Only CDR3 DNA is held: 39 bases, read in frame from base 1. Looking up the germline V gene (reference sequence) yields CDR1 GTSNPN and CDR2 SVGIG. The entry originates in a study of blood T cells in healthy people across ages (dated by TCRdb to the mid-2010s). With regard to the full study: Template switching captured roughly one uniquely barcoded TCR beta cDNA molecule per two T cells in model experiments. To track age-related changes in TCR beta repertoire diversity, the study relied on deep sequencing normalized with unique cDNA molecular identifiers. The donors were split into four age groups: young (average around 15 years), middle-aged (about 40), aged (62) and long-lived (under 85). Donors of different ages were randomly distributed across sequencing lanes to avoid experimental bias. For two donors (one aged 18 to 29 and one aged 80 or older), the study analyzed two additional independent replicas of 1 million unique cDNA reads from the same blood draw. The research as a whole found: Conclusive comparison of naive and antigen-experienced compartments was prevented by the profiling of bulk unsorted PBMCs. The long-lived group showed more naive CD4+ T cells, fewer expanded clones and increased TCR diversity than the aged group, suggesting age selection. Observed TCR beta diversity per million T cells fell roughly linearly with age, and a significant reduction was already apparent by age around 44. Estimates of total diversity based on one million sequenced T cells were considered lower bounds and underestimates. The percentage of naive T cells measured by flow cytometry correlated strongly with observed TCR beta diversity. The CMV infection status of donors was not known, potentially confounding age-related changes in expanded clonotypes.

Systemically healthy Caucasian individuals from Russia, some 40 in total and aged roughly 6 to 100 years, were included as donors. Roughly 10 milliliters of peripheral blood were drawn from each donor into EDTA-treated Vacutainer tubes. Ficoll-Paque density-gradient centrifugation was used to isolate PBMCs, with at least 7 million obtained per sample. Total RNA was extracted from PBMCs with Trizol reagent, with at least 5 micrograms obtained per sample. Naive CD45RAhigh/CD27high T cell percentages were measured by flow cytometry on a PBMC aliquot from every donor. This sequence uses TRBV30 and TRBJ1-4; no D segment can be confidently identified. The material sequenced was blood. The clonotype originates from a woman aged 18-29 years in good health. The CDR3 reads as follows: CAWRIRWNEKLFF. The DNA is TGTGCCTGGAGGATACGATGGAATGAAAAACTGTTTTTT.